The next 6 T cell receptor beta chains were all read from a single sample in a study of OX40 agonist ivuxolimab in advanced cancers. The data were produced by immunoSEQ multiplex PCR, yet TCRdb's version contains in-frame clones alone and is incomplete. Of tens of thousands of clones listed, 90% to 95% are singletons. The source was CD4+ or CD8+ T cells sorted from blood, collected in a trial of the OX40 agonist ivuxolimab. The source is an adult with an advanced solid tumor such as melanoma, head and neck, liver or kidney cancer.

The rearrangement links TRBV7-9 to TRBJ1-3; 8 bases are a match to TRBD1. Germline V lookup: CDR1 SEHNR, CDR2 FQNEAQ (reference sequence). This CDR3 is built from 17 residues. V shed 6 bases and J 5 bases; nucleotides not matched to a gene: 15. The CDR3 DNA is TGTGCCAGCAGACCCCGAGCGCGGACAGGGTTGAGAAACACCATATATTTT. Its protein product is CASRPRARTGLRNTIYF.

The chain couples TRBV18 to TRBJ1-2; 7 bases line up with TRBD1. The CDR3 is 16 amino acids. The germline CDR1 and CDR2 sequences are KGHSH and LQKENI. Germline trimming cut 5 bases from V and 1 base from J; bases unmatched to any gene: 10. The CDR3 spells CASSSSDRTINYGYTF. The CDR3 DNA reads as TGTGCCAGCTCATCCTCGGACAGGACGATTAACTATGGCTACACCTTC.

Only one count was recorded for this clone. The chain uses TRBV25-1 and TRBJ2-1, with 8 bases fitting TRBD1. Germline V gene lookup returns CDR1 MGHDK and CDR2 SYGVNS. The ends lost 5 bases at V and 4 bases at J; junction bases unmatched: 7. The CDR3 consists of 15 residues. The CDR3 coding sequence is TGTGCCAGCAGTTCGGGAACAGGGGGGTACAATGAGCAGTTCTTC. The encoded protein is CASSSGTGGYNEQFF. Supplemented by reference TRBV25-1 and TRBJ2-1, the full variable domain reads EADIYQTPRYLVIGTGKKITLECSQTMGHDKMYWYQQDPGMELHLIHYSYGVNSTEKGDLSSESTVSRIRTEHFPLTLESARPSHTSQYLCASSSGTGGYNEQFFGPGTRLTVL.

Turning to this clone: Other DNA sequences of this sample code for an identical CDR3. This chain uses TRBV6-1 with TRBJ1-4; the match to TRBD1 covers 8 bases. This CDR3 comprises 14 residues. V trimming: 3 bases; J trimming: 8 bases; junction bases outside the gene matches: 5. Germline CDR1 and CDR2: MNHNS and SASEGT. CDR3 nucleotide sequence: TGTGCCAGCAGTGACGGACAGGGTGGGGAAAAACTGTTTTTT. Its protein is CASSDGQGGEKLFF.

The genes are TRBV6-5 and TRBJ1-1; D possibly corresponds to TRBD1 (5 bases). The CDR3 covers 13 residues. V lost 6 bases, J lost 3 bases, and 11 bases lay in between. Germline V gene lookup returns CDR1 MNHEY and CDR2 SVGAGI. CDR3 in amino acids: CASRLGADTEAFF. As DNA, the CDR3 is TGTGCCAGCAGACTCGGGGCGGACACTGAAGCTTTCTTT.

The V gene is TRBV18, the J gene TRBJ1-1; D is unresolved. V lost 2 bases to trimming and J lost 6 bases, with 10 bases between them. Germline CDR1 is KGHSH and CDR2 is LQKENI. The CDR3 contains 13 residues. The CDR3 sequence: CASSPERSAEAFF. Here the CDR3 DNA reads TGTGCCAGCTCACCAGAGCGGTCCGCTGAAGCTTTCTTT. Supplemented by reference TRBV18 and TRBJ1-1, the full variable domain reads NAGVMQNPRHLVRRRGQEARLRCSPMKGHSHVYWYRQLPEEGLKFMVYLQKENIIDESGMPKERFSAEFPKEGPSILRIQQVVRGDSAAYFCASSPERSAEAFFGQGTRLTVV.